A single sample gave rise to the 2 T cell receptor beta chains below, sequenced in a study of tumor-infiltrating lymphocytes in localized non-small cell lung cancer. The protocol was immunoSEQ multiplex PCR, while the TCRdb copy is restricted to in-frame clones and leaves out a portion. The sample has about 11,000 clones; 70% to 90% are singletons. The material sequenced was uninvolved lung tissue not adjacent to the tumor. The receptor set was obtained from a human donor with non-small cell lung cancer.

The J gene is TRBJ1-2, the V gene TRBV5-6, with no clear D. The length of the CDR3 is 14 residues. From germline, CDR1 is SGHDT and CDR2 YYEEEE. V dropped 4 bases and J dropped 2 bases, with 12 bases sitting between them. This CDR3 is CASSVYTGNYGYTF. The CDR3 DNA follows: TGTGCCAGCAGCGTATACACCGGCAACTATGGCTACACCTTC.

V and J are TRBV7-8 and TRBJ1-4; possible D gene TRBD1, 5 bases. With 5 bases removed from V and 0 bases from J, the gap between germline ends came to 13 bases. Germline V gives CDR1 SGHVS, CDR2 FQNEAQ. CDR3 size: 16 residues. The CDR3 loop reads CASSPDGGATNEKLFF. CDR3 nucleotides: TGTGCCAGCAGCCCCGATGGGGGTGCAACTAATGAAAAACTGTTTTTT.